The sequence of this TCR beta chain was determined in a study of OX40 agonist ivuxolimab in advanced cancers. The germline CDR1 and CDR2 sequences are LNHDA and SQIVND (reference sequence). The CDR3 loop spans 13 amino acids. V lost 7 bases to trimming and J lost 10 bases; unmatched junction nucleotides: 4. The protocol was immunoSEQ multiplex PCR, while the TCRdb copy is restricted to in-frame clones and leaves out a portion. The sample consists of 60,000 to 75,000 clones, 88% of them appearing once. The source is an adult with an advanced solid tumor such as melanoma, head and neck, liver or kidney cancer. The input for sequencing was CD4+ or CD8+ T cells sorted from blood, taken in a trial of the OX40 agonist ivuxolimab. The gene calls are TRBV19 and TRBJ1-6; 10 bases are shared with TRBD1. CDR3 loop: CASMGQGSSPLHF. CDR3 nucleotides: TGTGCCAGTATGGGACAGGGGAGCTCACCCCTCCACTTT.